This TCR beta chain was sequenced during a study of cytomegalovirus exposure and HLA in healthy donors. On the study more broadly: Membership in the Caucasian-associated ancestry cluster was found for around four fifths of approximately 380 genotyped donors. Findings and limits, study-wide: Several of the most significant clusters were apparently associated with common viral pathogens in a later analysis. The records held CMV serostatus as the only immune exposure information.

This PCR relied on a set of 60 Vbeta primers and 13 Jbeta primers. Assay used: immunoSEQ multiplex PCR; TCRdb lists only in-frame clones, some missing. This sample has roughly 150,000 clones; around 78% occur once, and the top ten carry approximately 7%. On this clone: Its target is unknown.

CDR1 is SGHTA, CDR2 FQGNSA, per germline. The CDR3 runs to 13 residues. The V and J ends lost 3 bases and 8 bases respectively, with 11 bases between them. The chain recombines TRBV7-2 with TRBJ2-1, with unresolved D. The sample consisted of PBMCs. This clonotype was sampled from a woman in her thirties or forties in good health and CMV-seropositive. In DNA form, the CDR3 reads TGTGCCAGCAGCTTCCTGGGCCCCCATGAGCAGTTCTTC. This sequence encodes CASSFLGPHEQFF.